Listed below are T cell receptor beta chains from one sample, sequenced in a study of shared clonotypes between healthy human individuals. The assay was immunoSEQ multiplex PCR, and TCRdb's table has in-frame clones only and misses some. The sample records some 2,500,000 clones, 85% to 95% being singletons. Sequencing input: naive CD4+ T cells from PBMCs. The origin of the receptors is a man in his late teens or twenties in good health. Some clones in this sample may be carry-over from other donors' samples. CDR3s leave out the opening cysteine and the closing phenylalanine or tryptophan. D genes are given only for firm matches.

CDR3aa: ASSLGQGLRTDTQY
v_gene: TRBV7-8
j_gene: TRBJ2-3
d_gene: -

CDR3aa: ASSQVRSGGEQY
v_gene: TRBV4-1
j_gene: TRBJ2-7
d_gene: TRBD1

CDR3aa: ASSLQQGVPDTQY
v_gene: TRBV5-1
j_gene: TRBJ2-3
d_gene: -

CDR3aa: ASSRTGDAEAF
v_gene: TRBV7-9
j_gene: TRBJ1-1
d_gene: TRBD1

CDR3aa: ASARQGPTGANVLT
v_gene: TRBV27
j_gene: TRBJ2-6
d_gene: TRBD1

CDR3aa: ASSKSPSGSNEQF
v_gene: TRBV7-3
j_gene: TRBJ2-1
d_gene: TRBD2

CDR3aa: ASKDRTGPYEQY
v_gene: TRBV19
j_gene: TRBJ2-7
d_gene: TRBD1

CDR3aa: ASSSLDRPNTEAF
v_gene: TRBV13
j_gene: TRBJ1-1
d_gene: -

CDR3aa: ASRLGTDYNEQF
v_gene: TRBV6-6
j_gene: TRBJ2-1
d_gene: -

CDR3aa: ASRKQGYQPQH
v_gene: TRBV19
j_gene: TRBJ1-5
d_gene: -

CDR3aa: ASSPRDGYTTVQY
v_gene: TRBV28
j_gene: TRBJ2-7
d_gene: -

CDR3aa: ASRQTLTGTNEKLF
v_gene: TRBV4-3
j_gene: TRBJ1-4
d_gene: -

CDR3aa: ASSVEGTNTEAF
v_gene: TRBV9
j_gene: TRBJ1-1
d_gene: -

CDR3aa: ASSPQPGQDHNEQF
v_gene: TRBV9
j_gene: TRBJ2-1
d_gene: TRBD1

CDR3aa: ASRSPYRGLGQY
v_gene: TRBV6-5
j_gene: TRBJ2-7
d_gene: TRBD1

CDR3aa: ASSGQSSGNTIY
v_gene: TRBV6-1
j_gene: TRBJ1-3
d_gene: -

CDR3aa: ASSLDEGYQLLGYT
v_gene: TRBV28
j_gene: TRBJ1-2
d_gene: -

CDR3aa: ASLAGFKTDTQY
v_gene: TRBV28
j_gene: TRBJ2-3
d_gene: -

CDR3aa: ASSPQVTDTQY
v_gene: TRBV27
j_gene: TRBJ2-3
d_gene: -

CDR3aa: ASRGSSYNEQF
v_gene: TRBV6-1
j_gene: TRBJ2-1
d_gene: -

CDR3aa: ASSTPGLALYEQY
v_gene: TRBV27
j_gene: TRBJ2-7
d_gene: TRBD2

CDR3aa: ASRAQGSTEAF
v_gene: TRBV28
j_gene: TRBJ1-1
d_gene: -

CDR3aa: ASSRPGGYPEKLF
v_gene: TRBV7-9
j_gene: TRBJ1-4
d_gene: TRBD1

CDR3aa: ASSFRGLTEAF
v_gene: TRBV5-1
j_gene: TRBJ1-1
d_gene: -

CDR3aa: ASSQGTGGLLGANVLT
v_gene: TRBV4-1
j_gene: TRBJ2-6
d_gene: TRBD1

CDR3aa: ASNGQGLVGETQY
v_gene: TRBV2
j_gene: TRBJ2-5
d_gene: TRBD1

CDR3aa: ASSSGQGDGYT
v_gene: TRBV28
j_gene: TRBJ1-2
d_gene: TRBD1

CDR3aa: ASSPGAGVGYT
v_gene: TRBV5-1
j_gene: TRBJ1-2
d_gene: -

CDR3aa: ASSSSRGGNTIY
v_gene: TRBV19
j_gene: TRBJ1-3
d_gene: -

CDR3aa: ASSLHLVAGAGEQF
v_gene: TRBV5-6
j_gene: TRBJ2-1
d_gene: TRBD2

CDR3aa: ASSLGLAVTYEQY
v_gene: TRBV7-2
j_gene: TRBJ2-7
d_gene: -

CDR3aa: ASSFGEGEKLF
v_gene: TRBV5-1
j_gene: TRBJ1-4
d_gene: -

CDR3aa: ASSLAKGGYT
v_gene: TRBV28
j_gene: TRBJ1-2
d_gene: -

CDR3aa: ASSLGQQNSPLH
v_gene: TRBV5-6
j_gene: TRBJ1-6
d_gene: -

CDR3aa: ASIKEQVSDTQY
v_gene: TRBV6-1
j_gene: TRBJ2-3
d_gene: -

CDR3aa: ASSDPGPGELF
v_gene: TRBV2
j_gene: TRBJ2-2
d_gene: -

CDR3aa: AWSTSSYEQY
v_gene: TRBV30
j_gene: TRBJ2-7
d_gene: -

CDR3aa: ASSSIDTQY
v_gene: TRBV11-2
j_gene: TRBJ2-3
d_gene: -

CDR3aa: ASSLGTGSYNEQF
v_gene: TRBV5-4
j_gene: TRBJ2-1
d_gene: TRBD1

CDR3aa: ASSQTGQGRSNEQF
v_gene: TRBV28
j_gene: TRBJ2-1
d_gene: TRBD1

CDR3aa: ASSESGRVNSGELF
v_gene: TRBV25-1
j_gene: TRBJ2-2
d_gene: -

CDR3aa: ASSQRMSLRDNTIY
v_gene: TRBV4-1
j_gene: TRBJ1-3
d_gene: -

CDR3aa: ASSVGSFAGELF
v_gene: TRBV9
j_gene: TRBJ2-2
d_gene: -

CDR3aa: ASSPQSAPNTGELF
v_gene: TRBV18
j_gene: TRBJ2-2
d_gene: -

CDR3aa: ASSPQVPNTEAF
v_gene: TRBV10-1
j_gene: TRBJ1-1
d_gene: -

CDR3aa: ASSPTLGTNYGYT
v_gene: TRBV9
j_gene: TRBJ1-2
d_gene: -